The 27 T cell receptor beta chains reported below all come from one sample, sequenced in a study of T cell clonality in common variable immunodeficiency. Their cognate antigens are unknown. Notes on the study in general: Reportedly, TCR beta sequences from common variable immunodeficiency showed fewer deletions and N-nucleotide insertions.

Sequencing used immunoSEQ multiplex PCR; TCRdb keeps in-frame clones, though not all of them. The sample has 2,500 to 3,000 clones, none seen only once. The sequenced sample was peripheral blood mononuclear cells. The receptors derive from a human donor with common variable immunodeficiency.

In its sample, this clone ranks as medium-sized. The read halts 3 residues ahead of the CDR3 end, with the missing end drawn from the germline J gene. The gene calls are TRBV9 and TRBJ2-3; D gene unclear. V lost 2 bases and J 2 bases, leaving 15 bases between the germline ends. CDR1 and CDR2 from the germline V gene are SGDLS and YYNGEE. This CDR3 has 16 amino acids. The sequenced part of the CDR3 DNA is TGTGCCAGCAGCGTGCAAGGTGCGTGGGCCACAGATACG. As protein: CASSVQGAWATDT. The CDR3 in its entirety is CASSVQGAWATDTQYF.

This clone appeared many times. The sequenced part of the CDR3 DNA is TGCGCCAGCAGCTCTGACAGGGGCTCCTACGAG. This gives the protein CASSSDRGSYE. The CDR3 in its entirety is CASSSDRGSYEQYF. This chain uses TRBV5-1 with TRBJ2-7, with TRBD1 matching 8 bases. The read ends 3 residues early relative to the CDR3; the germline J gene fills the gap. Germline-derived CDR1 and CDR2 are SGHRS and YFSETQ. With 3 bases clipped from V and 0 bases from J, the junction kept 2 bases outside the gene matches. The CDR3 runs 14 residues.

This clone showed up many times. The CDR3 end falls 3 residues outside the read, so it is completed with the germline J gene. The chain joins TRBV5-1 to TRBJ1-1, with 11 bases aligning to TRBD1. Trimming at V came to 4 bases and at J to 4 bases, leaving 3 bases not matched to a gene. CDR1 and CDR2 (germline): SGHRS, YFSETQ. This CDR3 is 14 amino acids long. The CDR3 bases that were read are TGCGCCAGCAGCCTCGGACAGGGGGCCACTGAA. Translated: CASSLGQGATE. The full CDR3 protein is CASSLGQGATEAFF.

This clone was found a few times. Sequencing ends 3 residues short of the CDR3 end; the germline J gene provides the rest. V usage is TRBV6-1 and J usage is TRBJ2-3; D gene uncertain. Trimming removed 4 bases at V and 4 bases at J, with 12 bases between. Germline-derived CDR1 and CDR2 are MNHNS and SASEGT. The CDR3 spans 14 residues. CDR3 DNA (partial): TGTGCCAGCAGTGGCAGGAGCCGCGCAGATACG. This sequence encodes CASSGRSRADT. The entire CDR3 is CASSGRSRADTQYF.

This clone is judged medium-sized. The CDR3 end falls 3 residues outside the read, so it is completed with the germline J gene. The chain combines TRBV10-3 with TRBJ2-2; 10 bases align to TRBD1. V lost 6 bases and J lost 3; bases outside the gene matches: 4. The CDR3 extends over 15 amino acids. Germline CDR1 ENHRY, CDR2 SYGVKD. The CDR3 here is CAIRTGTGDTGELFF. The part of the CDR3 DNA that was read is TGTGCCATCAGGACCGGGACAGGGGACACCGGGGAG.

This clone was observed at least ten times. The DNA ends 3 residues before the CDR3 does, and the rest of the CDR3 is filled in from the germline J gene. The chain joins TRBV20-1 to TRBJ2-5; a possible D gene is TRBD2 (6 bases). The V gene lost 5 bases and the J gene lost 1 base, with 17 bases spanning the gap. CDR3 length: 15 residues. Looked up from germline, CDR1 is DFQATT and CDR2 is SNEGSKA (reference sequence). Partial CDR3 DNA: TGCAGTGCTCTTTTAGTGGGGGACTTCCAAGAGACC. It translates to CSALLVGDFQET. The entire CDR3 is CSALLVGDFQETQYF.

This clone is labeled as medium-sized (0.01 to 0.1%). The read ends 3 residues shy of where the CDR3 ends; the end is completed using the germline J gene. The chain joins TRBV5-1 to TRBJ1-1; TRBD1 is a possible D gene (5 bases). Germline V gene data show CDR1 as SGHRS and CDR2 as YFSETQ. The CDR3 has 13 residues. With 4 bases removed from V and 0 bases from J, the gap between germline ends came to 7 bases. CDR3 bases read: TGCGCCAGCAGCACGGACATGAACACTGAA. Its translation: CASSTDMNTE. The entire CDR3 reads CASSTDMNTEAFF.

This clone was detected many times. Read data end 3 residues before the CDR3 end; the end is taken from the germline J gene. The chain combines TRBV6-1 with TRBJ1-5; 10 bases align to TRBD1. V shed 4 bases, J shed 7 bases, and the junction held 4 bases outside the gene matches. Germline assignment: CDR1 MNHNS and CDR2 SASEGT. The CDR3 sequence is 14 residues long. The sequenced part of the CDR3 DNA is TGTGCCAGCAGTGGACAGGGGGCAGGCCAGCCC. Protein: CASSGQGAGQP. The full CDR3 reads CASSGQGAGQPQHF.

With respect to this clone: The CDR3 end falls 3 residues outside the read, so it is completed with the germline J gene. The V gene is TRBV30, the J gene TRBJ1-5; 8 bases are a match to TRBD1. The CDR3 totals 14 residues. V dropped 0 bases and J dropped 4; count of bases not matched to a gene: 2. Germline V CDR1 and CDR2: GTSNPN, SVGIG (reference sequence). Incomplete CDR3 DNA: TGTGCCTGGAGTGTAACAGGGGGGAATCAGCCC. Its protein product is CAWSVTGGNQP. Given in full, the CDR3 is CAWSVTGGNQPQHF.

By sample fraction, this clone is medium-sized (0.01 to 0.1%). Read data end 3 residues before the CDR3 end; the end is taken from the germline J gene. The chain uses TRBV9 and TRBJ2-1; 8 bases line up with TRBD1. V trimming: 4 bases; J trimming: 9 bases; junction bases outside the gene matches: 6. Germline V gene lookup returns CDR1 SGDLS and CDR2 YYNGEE. The CDR3 contains 13 residues. The DNA read from the CDR3 is TGTGCCAGCAGCCCTGGGACAGGCCCTGAG. Its translation: CASSPGTGPE. The entire CDR3 protein is CASSPGTGPEQFF.

This clone qualifies as medium-sized. The read stops 3 residues short of the end of the CDR3; the missing end is completed from the germline J gene. J is TRBJ2-1 and V is TRBV5-6, with D possibly TRBD2 on 5 matching bases. CDR1 and CDR2 (germline): SGHDT, YYEEEE. With 4 bases removed from V and 0 bases from J, the gap between germline ends came to 11 bases. The CDR3 length is 15 residues. The CDR3 protein is CASSLGLGSYNEQFF. The part of the CDR3 DNA that was read is TGTGCCAGCAGCCTAGGACTCGGCTCCTACAATGAG.

This clone is medium-sized (0.01 to 0.1%) within its sample. The read gets to within 3 residues of the CDR3 end, and the germline J gene fills in the rest. V usage is TRBV11-2 and J usage is TRBJ2-3; D possibly corresponds to TRBD2 (6 bases). Trimming left V 5 bases short and J 4 bases short, with 16 bases between. Germline V gives CDR1 SGHAT, CDR2 FQNNGV. This CDR3 spans 15 amino acids. The sequenced part of the CDR3 DNA is TGTGCCAGCAGCGAGACTAGTGGGGGGTCAGATACG. Translating it yields CASSETSGGSDT. The entire CDR3 protein reads CASSETSGGSDTQYF.

There are many counts of this clone. The read terminates 3 residues before the CDR3 end, so the remaining end is supplied by the germline J gene. The chain carries TRBV20-1 and TRBJ1-3; no clear D. The V gene lost 6 bases and the J gene lost 2 bases, with 14 bases spanning the gap. The CDR3 runs 14 residues. Per the germline V gene, CDR1 is DFQATT and CDR2 is SNEGSKA (reference sequence). Partial CDR3 DNA: TGCAGTGCCTCGAACATTGATGCTGGAAACACC. Translating it yields CSASNIDAGNT. The full CDR3 sequence reads CSASNIDAGNTIYF.

This clone was found a few times. The missing CDR3 end, 3 residues past where the read stops, is filled in from the germline J gene. This chain joins TRBV6-2 or TRBV6-3 and TRBJ2-3, with TRBD2 matching 9 bases. V shed 5 bases and J 4 bases; nucleotides not matched to a gene: 7. The CDR3 covers 15 residues. The germline gives CDR1 MNHEY, CDR2 SVGEGT. The CDR3 loop is CASSKRGASPDTQYF. The sequenced part of the CDR3 DNA is TGTGCCAGCAGTAAGCGGGGGGCCTCTCCAGATACG.

This clone is categorized as medium-sized. The read falls 3 residues short of the CDR3 end, and the missing part is taken from the germline J gene. The J gene is TRBJ2-3, the V gene TRBV2; TRBD2 agrees at 9 bases. This CDR3 has 16 residues. V shed 7 bases, J shed 1 base, and the junction held 9 bases outside the gene matches. Germline assignment: CDR1 SNHLY and CDR2 FYNNEI. The CDR3 bases that were read are TGTGCCAGCACTAAAAGGGTAGCGGGGGGCACAGATACG. Protein sequence: CASTKRVAGGTDT. The full CDR3 sequence reads CASTKRVAGGTDTQYF. Based on the CDR3 plus reference TRBV2 and TRBJ2-3, the full variable domain is EPEVTQTPSHQVTQMGQEVILRCVPISNHLYFYWYRQILGQKVEFLVSFYNNEISEKSEIFDDQFSVERPDGSNFTLKIRSTKLEDSAMYFCASTKRVAGGTDTQYFGPGTRLTVL.

On this clone itself: Since a far larger clone is one base different, this is likely a read error. The read ends 3 residues early relative to the CDR3; the germline J gene fills the gap. The chain has TRBV18 and TRBJ2-7; D is uncertain. The CDR3 sequence is 12 residues long. The V end lost 2 bases, the J end lost 5 bases, and 7 bases lay between the germline ends. Germline CDR1 KGHSH, CDR2 LQKENI. The CDR3 DNA, read in part, is TGTGCCAGCTCACCAAACATGAACGAG. As protein: CASSPNMNE. The whole CDR3 sequence reads CASSPNMNEQYF.

In this sample, this clone is medium-sized. The CDR3 end lies 3 residues beyond the end of the read and is filled in from the germline J gene. The J gene is TRBJ2-2, the V gene TRBV7-3; maybe TRBD2 (5 bases). From germline, CDR1 is SGHTA and CDR2 FQGTGA. This CDR3 spans 14 amino acids. Trimming removed 6 bases at V and 1 base at J, with 9 bases between. The CDR3 sequence: CASSLTRNTGELFF. The DNA read from the CDR3 is TGTGCCAGCAGTCTTACTAGGAACACCGGGGAG.

By share, this clone ranks as medium-sized. With the read ending 3 residues before the CDR3 end, the germline J gene is used to fill in that end. V and J are TRBV5-1 and TRBJ2-1, with 8 bases lining up with TRBD1. The length of the CDR3 is 15 residues. The V and J ends lost 4 bases and 0 bases, in that order; junction bases with no gene match: 3. Per the germline V gene, CDR1 is SGHRS and CDR2 is YFSETQ. CDR3 sequence: CASSGTGYSYNEQFF. The sequenced part of the CDR3 DNA is TGCGCCAGCAGCGGGACAGGATACTCCTACAATGAG.

By share, this clone ranks as medium-sized. The read gets to within 3 residues of the CDR3 end, and the germline J gene fills in the rest. V usage is TRBV5-1 and J usage is TRBJ2-3; D not resolved. This CDR3 has 15 amino acids. Germline V lookup: CDR1 SGHRS, CDR2 YFSETQ. Trimming cost V 5 bases and J 2 bases, with 15 bases left between them. The sequenced CDR3 bases are TGCGCCAGCAGACGAGAGGTCGCCAACACAGATACG. Translated, it gives CASRREVANTDT. The complete CDR3 protein is CASRREVANTDTQYF.

Within the sample, this clone is medium-sized. The sequence runs out 3 residues before the end of the CDR3; the remainder is reconstructed from the germline J gene. The chain employs TRBV6-1 and TRBJ1-2, with D perhaps TRBD1 (6 bases). The CDR3 spans 14 residues. The V and J ends lost 2 bases and 7 bases respectively, with 14 bases between them. Germline V lookup: CDR1 MNHNS, CDR2 SASEGT. This CDR3 reads CASSESKGDPGYTF. CDR3 DNA, as far as it was read: TGTGCCAGCAGTGAATCTAAGGGGGATCCTGGC.

This clone was picked up many times. The read falls 3 residues short of the CDR3 end, and the missing part is taken from the germline J gene. J is TRBJ1-5 and V is TRBV20-1; D gene uncertain. The V gene lost 5 bases and the J gene lost 4 bases, with 15 bases spanning the gap. This CDR3 is built from 14 residues. Per the germline V gene, CDR1 is DFQATT and CDR2 is SNEGSKA (reference sequence). CDR3 in amino acids: CSAAKQSPNQPQHF. The sequenced part of the CDR3 DNA is TGCAGTGCTGCCAAACAGTCCCCTAATCAGCCC.

By proportion, this clone is medium-sized. The sequenced fragment ends 3 residues before the CDR3 boundary, so the rest is inferred from the germline J gene. J is TRBJ1-2 and V is TRBV19; 7 nucleotides match TRBD1. The V segment lost 3 bases and the J segment 1 base; nucleotides outside the gene matches: 5. The CDR3 is 15 amino acids. The germline V gene has CDR1 LNHDA and CDR2 SQIVND (reference sequence). CDR3: CASSITGANNYGYTF. CDR3 DNA (partial): TGTGCCAGTAGTATCACAGGGGCGAATAACTATGGC.

This clone is classed as medium-sized. Sequencing ends 3 residues short of the CDR3 end; the germline J gene provides the rest. The chain joins TRBV5-5 to TRBJ1-1; possible D gene TRBD1, 5 bases. Germline values: CDR1 SGHKS, CDR2 YYEKEE (reference sequence). There are 14 residues in the CDR3. The V end lost 1 base, the J end lost 3 bases, and 10 bases lay between the germline ends. This chain's CDR3 is CASSLRGRDTEAFF. CDR3 bases read: TGTGCCAGCAGCTTGAGGGGTAGGGACACTGAA. Together with reference TRBV5-5 and TRBJ1-1, the CDR3 gives the full variable domain: DAGVTQSPTHLIKTRGQQVTLRCSPISGHKSVSWYQQVLGQGPQFIFQYYEKEERGRGNFPDRFSARQFPNYSSELNVNALLLGDSALYLCASSLRGRDTEAFFGQGTRLTVV.

Within the sample, this clone is medium-sized. Read data end 3 residues before the CDR3 end; the end is taken from the germline J gene. The genes are TRBV5-1 and TRBJ2-2; D unresolved. The CDR3 contains 15 residues. Germline V gene lookup returns CDR1 SGHRS and CDR2 YFSETQ. V was cut by 0 bases and J by 1 base, with 7 bases left in between. CDR3 region: CASSLGQWNTGELFF. CDR3 bases read: TGCGCCAGCAGCTTGGGGCAGTGGAACACCGGGGAG.

This clone was counted many times. From the germline J gene comes the end of the CDR3, since the read stops 3 residues before it. This chain joins TRBV27 and TRBJ2-7; 7 bases agree with TRBD1. Germline CDR1 is MNHEY and CDR2 is SMNVEV (reference sequence). This CDR3 contains 15 residues. J gave up 3 bases and V 6 bases, and 11 bases lay outside the gene matches. This CDR3 reads CASSLAGTAIYEQYF. Incomplete CDR3 DNA: TGTGCCAGCAGCCTGGCCGGGACAGCTATCTACGAG.

This clone appeared many times. The CDR3 extends 3 residues past the end of the read, so its final part is completed from the germline J gene. The chain recombines TRBV9 with TRBJ2-5; TRBD2 matches at 8 bases. There are 17 residues in the CDR3. The trim removed 3 bases at V and 3 bases at J, leaving 13 bases unmatched. The germline V gene encodes CDR1 SGDLS and CDR2 YYNGEE. The CDR3 protein is CASSAGTSGGYKETQYF. The sequenced CDR3 bases are TGTGCCAGCAGCGCCGGGACTAGTGGGGGGTACAAAGAGACC. Based on the CDR3 plus reference TRBV9 and TRBJ2-5, the full variable domain is DSGVTQTPKHLITATGQRVTLRCSPRSGDLSVYWYQQSLDQGLQFLIQYYNGEERAKGNILERFSAQQFPDLHSELNLSSLELGDSALYFCASSAGTSGGYKETQYFGPGTRLLVL.

This clone is medium-sized. The DNA read from the CDR3 is TGTGCCTGGGGGCAGTATGGC. Encoded protein: CAWGQYG. The CDR3, in full, reads CAWGQYGYTF. The chain has TRBV30 and TRBJ1-2; D uncertain. The sequence runs out 3 residues before the end of the CDR3; the remainder is reconstructed from the germline J gene. CDR1 is GTSNPN and CDR2 is SVGIG in the germline V gene (reference sequence). Trimming shortened V by 5 bases and J by 5 bases, and 6 bases separated the two germline ends. CDR3 length equals 10 residues. The variable domain in full, with the rest retrieved from reference TRBV30 and TRBJ1-2, is SQTIHQWPATLVQPVGSPLSLECTVEGTSNPNLYWYRQAAGRGLQLLFYSVGIGQISSEVPQNLSASRPQDRQFILSSKKLLLSDSGFYLCAWGQYGYTFGSGTRLTVV.